This T cell receptor (beta chain) was identified during a study of spatial heterogeneity in lung cancer. This clonotype has at least ten counts. This sample's time point: blood at routine non-recurrence follow-up after resection. The CDR3 spans 15 residues. Germline CDR1 SGHRS, CDR2 YFSETQ. The trim removed 0 bases at V and 7 bases at J, leaving 5 bases unmatched. TCRdb fed the 5' RACE reads into MiXCR, producing one record per CDR3 protein. The sample has under 75,000 distinct CDR3 sequences; 8% to 9% are singletons. The sample in question was PBMCs, obtained at follow-up. The chain uses TRBV5-1 and TRBJ2-1, with TRBD1 matching 9 bases. This sequence was found in a female donor with early-stage non-small cell lung cancer. The CDR3 spells CASSLGTGALNEQFF. The CDR3 nucleotides read TGCGCCAGCAGCTTGGGGACAGGGGCTTTAAATGAGCAGTTCTTC.